The text below deals with one T cell receptor (beta chain). Antigen specificity is unknown. The read falls 3 residues short of the CDR3 end, and the missing part is taken from the germline J gene. These data come from a study of T cells in women clearing cervical HPV infection. Overall study context: For cases, blood was sampled a median 149 days after lesion detection, interquartile range roughly 80 to 200 days. HLA type stays a possible confounder, typing being limited.

Cervical HPV DNA detected by MY09/MY11 PCR, typed by dot-blot. Germline assignment: CDR1 SGHTA and CDR2 FQGTGA. There are 13 residues in the CDR3. V lost 5 bases, J lost 6 bases, and 3 bases stayed unmatched. Study outcomes and limitations: Richness differences could reflect unmeasured T-cell content per sample.

The repertoire was sequenced with immunoSEQ multiplex PCR; TCRdb's copy has only in-frame clones and lacks some. Its table records under 20,000 clones. This receptor was obtained from a woman between 18 and 70 years old with a cervical HPV16 infection that either progressed to CIN3+ or cleared (not recorded which). The rearrangement links TRBV7-3 to TRBJ2-1; 8 bases align to TRBD2. Sequencing was carried out using blood buffy coat. The CDR3 spells CASSPGLGNEQFF. The sequenced CDR3 bases are TGTGCCAGCAGCCCGGGACTAGGCAATGAG.